The 27 T cell receptor beta chains below come from one sample, sequenced in a study of identifying expanded T cells in peripheral blood. TCRdb's copy holds only in-frame clones and misses some; the assay was immunoSEQ multiplex PCR. In the table there are under 100,000 clones, over 85% of which are singletons. The sequenced sample consisted of blood. These receptors were collected from a person aged 18-70 years in good health.

The chain recombines TRBV29-1 with TRBJ1-1; D is unresolved. V lost 3 bases to trimming and J lost 1 base, with 9 bases between them. Germline loops: CDR1 SQVTM, CDR2 ANQGSEA. This CDR3 has 13 amino acids. The CDR3 reads CSVDFFGNTEAFF. CDR3 nucleotides: TGCAGCGTTGACTTTTTTGGGAACACTGAAGCTTTCTTT.

The count of this clone is one. V and J are TRBV11-2 and TRBJ2-1; no firm D call. The V end lost 5 bases, the J end lost 4 bases, and 15 bases lay between the germline ends. The CDR3 has 15 residues. Germline assignment: CDR1 SGHAT and CDR2 FQNNGV. CDR3 in amino acids: CASSPSNHPYNEQFF. Written as DNA, the CDR3 is TGTGCCAGCAGCCCTAGTAACCATCCTTACAATGAGCAGTTCTTC.

This clone showed up just a few times. This chain connects TRBV4-1 to TRBJ1-5; no reliable D call. Germline lookup yields CDR1 MGHRA and CDR2 YSYEKL. The ends were cut back, 0 bases at V and 4 bases at J, with 7 bases in the middle. CDR3 length: 14 amino acids. The CDR3 coding sequence is TGCGCCAGCAGCCAAGATCGGCCAAATCAGCCCCAGCATTTT. Amino acids: CASSQDRPNQPQHF.

V gene TRBV30 combines with J gene TRBJ1-4, with D perhaps matching TRBD1 (5 bases). Germline assignment: CDR1 GTSNPN and CDR2 SVGIG (reference sequence). The CDR3 contains 12 residues. V was shortened by 5 bases and J by 5 bases, with 9 bases between the two germline ends. CDR3 residues: CAWERGNEKLFF. For the CDR3, the DNA is TGTGCCTGGGAGCGGGGGAATGAAAAACTGTTTTTT.

Only one count was recorded for this clone. The V call is TRBV6-5, the J call TRBJ1-5; a possible D gene is TRBD1 (6 bases). V shed 5 bases and J shed 0 bases, with 11 bases lying between them. CDR3 length: 15 residues. Per germline, CDR1 MNHEY and CDR2 SVGAGI. CDR3 DNA: TGTGCCAGCAGTCTTGGACAGTCTAGCAATCAGCCCCAGCATTTT. It translates to CASSLGQSSNQPQHF.

The V call is TRBV5-1, the J call TRBJ1-1; 10 bases are shared with TRBD1. From germline, CDR1 is SGHRS and CDR2 YFSETQ. This CDR3 comprises 16 residues. After removal of 3 bases from V and 2 bases from J, the junction contained 7 bases not matched to a gene. The CDR3 coding sequence is TGCGCCAGCAGCTCCCCCGCGACAGGGGGCAACACTGAAGCTTTCTTT. It codes for CASSSPATGGNTEAFF.

J is TRBJ2-1 and V is TRBV19; 7 nucleotides align to TRBD2. The germline CDR1 and CDR2 sequences are LNHDA and SQIVND (reference sequence). The CDR3 sequence is 14 residues long. Trimming removed 3 bases from V and 9 bases from J; junction bases left unmatched: 8. CDR3 in amino acids: CASSIGRDRSEQFF. CDR3 DNA sequence: TGTGCCAGTAGTATTGGGAGGGATCGGAGTGAGCAGTTCTTC.

The genes are TRBV10-3 and TRBJ1-3; D gene unclear. The V end was cut by 4 bases, the J end by 0 bases, with 10 bases between. Per the germline V gene, CDR1 is ENHRY and CDR2 is SYGVKD. The CDR3 runs 15 residues. The CDR3 is CAISGTASSGNTIYF. The DNA of the CDR3 is TGTGCCATCAGTGGGACTGCAAGCTCTGGAAACACCATATATTTT.

This clone was seen just once. V usage is TRBV19 and J usage is TRBJ2-5; the match to TRBD1 covers 9 bases. V lost 7 bases, J lost 4 bases, and 7 bases stayed unmatched. From germline, CDR1 is LNHDA and CDR2 SQIVND (reference sequence). CDR3 size: 14 residues. The CDR3 spells CASNKRQGVETQYF. In DNA form, the CDR3 reads TGTGCCAGTAACAAACGACAGGGGGTAGAGACCCAGTACTTC.

The chain is built from TRBV9 and TRBJ1-1; no reliable D call. Germline lookup yields CDR1 SGDLS and CDR2 YYNGEE. V was pared by 4 bases and J by 1 base, with 8 bases between. The CDR3 contains 13 residues. In nucleotides, the CDR3 is TGTGCCAGCAGCCCTGGGCAGAACACTGAAGCTTTCTTT. Amino acid sequence: CASSPGQNTEAFF. The full variable domain, rest sourced from reference TRBV9 and TRBJ1-1, is DSGVTQTPKHLITATGQRVTLRCSPRSGDLSVYWYQQSLDQGLQFLIQYYNGEERAKGNILERFSAQQFPDLHSELNLSSLELGDSALYFCASSPGQNTEAFFGQGTRLTVV.

V is TRBV30 and J is TRBJ1-2, with D unresolved. The CDR3 loop spans 15 amino acids. Per germline, CDR1 GTSNPN and CDR2 SVGIG (reference sequence). V was pared by 0 bases and J by 4 bases, with 15 bases between. DNA for the CDR3: TGTGCCTGGAGTGTACAATCGGGCAGATCCTATGGCTACACCTTC. Translating it yields CAWSVQSGRSYGYTF.

The V gene is TRBV7-8, the J gene TRBJ2-3; D is uncertain. Trimming took off 0 bases at V and 4 bases at J, with 17 bases between the two ends. Germline CDR1 SGHVS, CDR2 FQNEAQ. The CDR3 has 17 residues. The CDR3 DNA reads as TGTGCCAGCAGCTTAGCGCGAGGACCCGTAACATCAGATACGCAGTATTTT. It translates to CASSLARGPVTSDTQYF.

V usage is TRBV6-1 and J usage is TRBJ1-2, with TRBD1 as a possible D gene (5 bases). CDR1 is MNHNS and CDR2 is SASEGT in the germline V gene. This CDR3 contains 15 residues. The V end was cut by 6 bases, the J end by 2 bases, with 16 bases between. CDR3 loop: CASSDLGDQNYGYTF. The CDR3 DNA sequence: TGTGCCAGCAGCGATCTAGGGGACCAAAACTATGGCTACACCTTC.

The chain uses TRBV9 and TRBJ1-6; perhaps TRBD1 as D (5 bases). Trimming removed 0 bases at V and 10 bases at J, with 11 bases between. This CDR3 comprises 14 residues. CDR1 and CDR2 from the germline V gene are SGDLS and YYNGEE. The CDR3 DNA is TGTGCCAGCAGCGTAGCTCGAGGGGAATCACCCCTCCACTTT. This gives the protein CASSVARGESPLHF.

The rearrangement joins TRBV30 to TRBJ1-2; D might be TRBD1 (5 bases). The CDR3 runs 13 residues. Germline values: CDR1 GTSNPN, CDR2 SVGIG (reference sequence). V was trimmed by 4 bases and J by 6 bases, leaving 15 bases between them. Written as DNA, the CDR3 is TGTGCCTGGATGGGGGACGTTTTTAATGGCTACACCTTC. Its protein is CAWMGDVFNGYTF.

This clone appeared a single time. This chain connects TRBV29-1 to TRBJ1-2, with 7 positions matching TRBD1. The CDR3 is 12 residues long. V lost 2 bases to trimming and J lost 4 bases; unmatched junction nucleotides: 1. Germline CDR1 reads SQVTM; CDR2 reads ANQGSEA. The CDR3 sequence is CSVEQGVYGYTF. The CDR3 nucleotides are TGCAGCGTTGAACAGGGGGTCTATGGCTACACCTTC.

This clone appeared a single time. The V gene is TRBV6-4, the J gene TRBJ2-3, with D possibly matching TRBD2 (6 bases). The CDR3 is 14 residues long. Trimming cost V 4 bases and J 2 bases, with 10 bases left between them. CDR1 and CDR2 (germline): MRHNA, SNTAGT. The CDR3, as DNA: TGTGCCAGCAGTGGCGGGGATGACACAGATACGCAGTATTTT. Its protein is CASSGGDDTDTQYF.

The chain uses TRBV5-6 and TRBJ2-3; 8 positions agree with TRBD1. With 0 bases clipped from V and 4 bases from J, the junction kept 4 bases outside the gene matches. The CDR3 loop spans 15 amino acids. Per the germline V gene, CDR1 is SGHDT and CDR2 is YYEEEE. The chain's CDR3 is CASSLGQGAADTQYF. The CDR3 DNA is TGTGCCAGCAGCTTGGGGCAGGGGGCGGCAGATACGCAGTATTTT.

This clone was counted between two and nine times. This rearrangement joins TRBV5-1 to TRBJ2-1; 9 bases fit TRBD2. J was trimmed by 9 bases and V by 5 bases; bases with no gene match: 9. Germline-derived CDR1 and CDR2 are SGHRS and YFSETQ. The CDR3 is 14 residues long. The CDR3 region is CASRWLAGRPEQFF. DNA for the CDR3: TGCGCCAGCAGGTGGCTAGCGGGACGTCCTGAGCAGTTCTTC.

The V gene is TRBV7-8, the J gene TRBJ1-2; D is uncertain. Germline CDR1 is SGHVS and CDR2 is FQNEAQ. CDR3 length equals 14 residues. With 1 base removed from V and 1 base from J, the gap between germline ends came to 7 bases. CDR3 sequence: CASSLGWGNYGYTF. As DNA, the CDR3 is TGTGCCAGCAGCTTAGGATGGGGTAACTATGGCTACACCTTC.

Details on this clone: Other DNA variants within this sample encode the same CDR3. The chain is built from TRBV30 and TRBJ2-7, with D uncertain. The CDR3 loop spans 11 amino acids. V dropped 0 bases and J dropped 3 bases, with 3 bases sitting between them. The germline CDR1 and CDR2 sequences are GTSNPN and SVGIG (reference sequence). DNA of the CDR3: TGTGCCTGGAGTGTACGCTACGAGCAGTACTTC. Its protein is CAWSVRYEQYF.

The V gene is TRBV9, the J gene TRBJ1-2, with 8 bases fitting TRBD1. Per germline, CDR1 SGDLS and CDR2 YYNGEE. Trimming removed 0 bases from V and 4 bases from J; junction bases left unmatched: 8. The CDR3 contains 16 residues. The CDR3 spells CASSVGQGASSYGYTF. Written as DNA, the CDR3 is TGTGCCAGCAGCGTAGGGCAGGGGGCATCTAGCTATGGCTACACCTTC.

The chain has TRBV5-6 and TRBJ2-1, with D possibly being TRBD1 (5 bases). Trimming took off 0 bases at V and 0 bases at J, with 13 bases between the two ends. CDR3 length: 17 residues. Germline lookup yields CDR1 SGHDT and CDR2 YYEEEE. CDR3 amino acids: CASSLAGWQGSYNEQFF. CDR3 DNA sequence: TGTGCCAGCAGCTTGGCAGGGTGGCAGGGCTCCTACAATGAGCAGTTCTTC.

The chain couples TRBV6-5 to TRBJ1-5, with 7 bases matching TRBD1. Germline V gene data show CDR1 as MNHEY and CDR2 as SVGAGI. This CDR3 region has 15 residues. V was clipped by 6 bases and J by 6 bases; unmatched bases: 11. In DNA form, the CDR3 reads TGTGCCAGCAGACCCGAGACAGGGTCGGGTCAGCCCCAGCATTTT. It encodes CASRPETGSGQPQHF.

J is TRBJ2-2 and V is TRBV10-3; possibly TRBD2 for D (6 bases). V shed 3 bases and J shed 0 bases, with 11 bases lying between them. The CDR3 is made up of 16 amino acids. The germline gives CDR1 ENHRY, CDR2 SYGVKD. CDR3 loop: CAISDSSGANTGELFF. The CDR3, as DNA: TGTGCCATCAGTGATTCTTCGGGGGCGAACACCGGGGAGCTGTTTTTT.

The rearrangement links TRBV27 to TRBJ2-7, with a tentative D call TRBD1 (6 bases). Deletions cut 5 bases from V and 4 bases from J, with 18 bases between. Germline CDR1 reads MNHEY; CDR2 reads SMNVEV (reference sequence). This CDR3 is built from 15 residues. The CDR3 sequence is CASSKRQVPGYEQYF. CDR3 nucleotides: TGTGCCAGCAGTAAAAGACAGGTTCCGGGGTACGAGCAGTACTTC.

V and J are TRBV5-1 and TRBJ1-4, with D possibly being TRBD1 (6 bases). Trimming pared 0 bases from V and 0 bases from J, leaving 6 bases between. The CDR3 is 15 residues long. In germline, CDR1 is SGHRS, CDR2 YFSETQ. CDR3 residues: CASSLDRATNEKLFF. CDR3 nucleotides: TGCGCCAGCAGCTTGGACAGGGCAACTAATGAAAAACTGTTTTTT.